These 27 T cell receptor beta chains originate from one sample sequenced in a study of cytomegalovirus exposure and HLA in healthy donors listed by TCRdb under 2017. Libraries were made using the immunoSEQ multiplex PCR assay. For the multiplex PCR, a mixture combining 60 forward primers for TCR Vbeta segments and 13 reverse primers for TCR Jbeta segments was used. What TCRdb holds here is the immuneACCESS table cut down to in-frame rearrangements. Part of the clones is not present; checked against another copy, under half of the missing clones reflect an unresolved V gene, and the others are unexplained. Counted in this sample were about 55,000 clones; roughly 74% of them appeared once. Roughly 1.5% of the sample is held by the ten biggest clonotypes. The sequencing sample was made of PBMCs. Receptor source: a female donor in good health and CMV-seronegative.

The V and J genes are TRBV2 and TRBJ1-1, with D perhaps TRBD1 (6 bases). Trimming shortened V by 6 bases and J by 4 bases, and 15 bases separated the two germline ends. Germline values: CDR1 SNHLY, CDR2 FYNNEI. The CDR3 has 14 amino acids. Here the CDR3 DNA reads TGTGCCAGCAGACTGACAGGTGGGGGCACTGAAGCTTTCTTT. Residues: CASRLTGGGTEAFF.

This clone came up once. CDR3 sequence reads: CASSFRPLRDTRDAFF. The CDR3 nucleotides read TGTGCCAGCAGCTTCAGACCCCTCCGGGACACCCGCGACGCTTTCTTT. The chain couples TRBV13 to TRBJ1-1; D may be TRBD1 (6 bases). The CDR3 has 16 amino acids. Germline V gives CDR1 PRHDT, CDR2 FYEKMQ (reference sequence). V was shortened by 3 bases and J by 11 bases, with 25 bases between the two germline ends.

This chain joins TRBV7-6 and TRBJ1-3; D ambiguous. V was clipped by 2 bases and J by 3 bases, with 8 bases between them. This CDR3 has 14 residues. Germline CDR1 reads SGHVS; CDR2 reads FNYEAQ. CDR3 residues: CASSLSGNGNTIYF. CDR3 DNA: TGTGCCAGCAGCTTATCGGGGAATGGAAACACCATATATTTT.

The rearrangement uses TRBV29-1 and TRBJ1-2; 8 nucleotides align to TRBD1. CDR1 and CDR2 from the germline V gene are SQVTM and ANQGSEA. The length of the CDR3 is 11 residues. J gave up 8 bases and V 7 bases, and 6 bases lay outside the gene matches. This CDR3 reads CSGLDRGGYTF. The CDR3 DNA follows: TGCAGCGGGTTAGACAGGGGCGGCTACACCTTC.

The genes are TRBV7-2 and TRBJ1-5; 10 positions agree with TRBD1. V was clipped by 4 bases and J by 15 bases; unmatched bases: 9. The germline V gene has CDR1 SGHTA and CDR2 FQGNSA. The length of the CDR3 is 13 residues. CDR3 DNA sequence: TGTGCCAGCAGCTCAGGGGACAGGGGAATTCGGCATTTT. Amino acids: CASSSGDRGIRHF. Looking up the rest from reference TRBV7-2 and TRBJ1-5 gives the full variable domain: GAGVSQSPSNKVTEKGKDVELRCDPISGHTALYWYRQSLGQGLEFLIYFQGNSAPDKSGLPSDRFSAERTGGSVSTLTIQRTQQEDSAVYLCASSSGDRGIRHFGDGTRLSIL.

This clone was detected once. V is TRBV14 and J is TRBJ2-5; D is undetermined. Judging by the DNA end, TRBJ2-7 fits better; the J call may be wrong. This CDR3 spans 11 amino acids. Germline V gene data show CDR1 as SGHDN and CDR2 as FVKESK. CDR3 DNA sequence: TGTGCCAGCAGCCTCAATTACGAGCAGTACTTC. Its translation: CASSLNYEQYF.

The rearrangement joins TRBV12-2 to TRBJ2-7; the table gives TRBD1 as D, unverified against the DNA. TRBV12-2 is labeled a pseudogene. The CDR3 is 16 residues long. CDR3 in amino acids: CASRLELGQGTCEQYF. Written as DNA, the CDR3 is TGTGCAAGTCGCTTAGAGCTGGGACAGGGTACTTGCGAGCAGTACTTC.

The gene calls are TRBV10-2 and TRBJ1-6, with 8 bases matching TRBD1. There are 16 residues in the CDR3. The V segment lost 0 bases and the J segment 10 bases; nucleotides outside the gene matches: 8. The germline gives CDR1 WSHSY, CDR2 SAAADI. In nucleotides, the CDR3 is TGCGCCAGCAGTGAGTCCAGGGGGCAGGGCGGGTCACCCCTCCACTTT. This gives the protein CASSESRGQGGSPLHF.

In this sample, this clone turned up a few times. The rearrangement uses TRBV4-1 and TRBJ2-5; D is undetermined. From germline, CDR1 is MGHRA and CDR2 YSYEKL. The CDR3 sequence is 14 residues long. V was clipped by 1 base and J by 3 bases, with 9 bases between them. The CDR3 coding sequence is TGCGCCAGCAGCCAAGGGGCTTCTAAAGAGACCCAGTACTTC. It translates to CASSQGASKETQYF.

The chain has TRBV29-1 and TRBJ1-1; the D gene is possibly TRBD1 (6 bases). V lost 3 bases and J 11 bases, leaving 16 bases between the germline ends. CDR1 and CDR2 (germline): SQVTM, ANQGSEA. The CDR3 loop spans 12 amino acids. This CDR3 is CSVDTQGIQAFF. The CDR3 bases are TGCAGCGTTGACACGCAGGGGATTCAGGCTTTCTTT. The full variable domain, completed using reference TRBV29-1 and TRBJ1-1, is SAVISQKPSRDICQRGTSLTIQCQVDSQVTMMFWYRQQPGQSLTLIATANQGSEATYESGFVIDKFPISRPNLTFSTLTVSNMSPEDSSIYLCSVDTQGIQAFFGQGTRLTVV.

A word on this clone: The junction departs from germline at one end; a sequencing error may be responsible. The chain uses TRBV2 and TRBJ1-1; 9 bases agree with TRBD1. Germline V gene data show CDR1 as SNHLY and CDR2 as FYNNEI. The CDR3 covers 14 residues. Written as DNA, the CDR3 is TGTGCCAGCAGCTATGACAGGGGGAACACTGAAGCTCTCTTT. Its translation is CASSYDRGNTEALF.

This clone was observed a few times. This chain uses TRBV21-1 with TRBJ1-4; TRBD1 is the table's D call, not checked against the DNA. TRBV21-1 is a documented pseudogene. CDR3 length: 14 residues. CDR3 protein: CASSIQGGGEKLFF. CDR3 coding DNA: TGTGCCAGCAGCATCCAGGGGGGCGGAGAAAAACTGTTTTTT.

The chain carries TRBV5-1 and TRBJ1-4; 10 bases match TRBD1. The ends lost 4 bases at V and 12 bases at J; junction bases unmatched: 9. Germline assignment: CDR1 SGHRS and CDR2 YFSETQ. The CDR3 runs 14 residues. This CDR3 is CASSPGTGEGELFF. The CDR3 nucleotides are TGCGCCAGCAGCCCCGGGACAGGGGAAGGGGAACTGTTTTTT.

The V and J genes are TRBV6-5 and TRBJ1-2; a weak D match, TRBD1 (6 bases). CDR3 length equals 14 residues. The V end lost 5 bases, the J end lost 4 bases, and 14 bases lay between the germline ends. Germline CDR1 is MNHEY and CDR2 is SVGAGI. The CDR3 sequence: CASSNYRAGYGYTF. CDR3 DNA: TGTGCCAGCAGTAACTACAGGGCTGGCTATGGCTACACCTTC.

The J gene is TRBJ1-2, the V gene TRBV7-9; D unresolved. The CDR3 spans 17 residues. CDR1 is SEHNR and CDR2 is FQNEAQ in the germline V gene (reference sequence). Trimming left V 5 bases short and J 0 bases short, with 19 bases between. This chain's CDR3 is CASSPRVYPGANYGYTF. For the CDR3, the DNA is TGTGCCAGCAGCCCTCGGGTCTACCCCGGAGCTAACTATGGCTACACCTTC.

This clone was seen just once. The rearrangement uses TRBV4-1 and TRBJ2-3; 9 bases are shared with TRBD2. CDR3 size: 17 residues. Germline lookup yields CDR1 MGHRA and CDR2 YSYEKL. With V trimmed by 2 bases and J by 2 bases, 8 bases remained unmatched. CDR3 sequence: CASSQSPGTSYTDTQYF. The CDR3 DNA reads as TGCGCCAGCAGCCAAAGCCCCGGGACTAGCTACACAGATACGCAGTATTTT.

The J gene is TRBJ2-5, the V gene TRBV19; perhaps TRBD1 as D (6 bases). The CDR3 extends over 13 amino acids. V was pared by 3 bases and J by 5 bases, with 10 bases between. CDR1 is LNHDA, CDR2 SQIVND, per germline (reference sequence). CDR3 sequence reads: CASSIHRDETQYF. The CDR3 DNA is TGTGCCAGTAGTATCCACAGGGACGAGACCCAGTACTTC.

The CDR3 region is CASGLVRDLGTEAFF. The CDR3 DNA follows: TGTGCTAGTGGTCTCGTCCGGGACTTGGGCACTGAAGCTTTCTTT. This rearrangement joins TRBV12-5 to TRBJ1-1; D might be TRBD1 (5 bases). Germline-derived CDR1 and CDR2 are LGHNT and FRNRAP. V lost 5 bases to trimming and J lost 4 bases, with 17 bases between them. There are 15 residues in the CDR3.

This clone has more than one count but fewer than ten. This chain uses TRBV7-2 with TRBJ2-1; TRBD2 aligns across 11 bases. Looked up from germline, CDR1 is SGHTA and CDR2 is FQGNSA. The CDR3 has 16 amino acids. Losses at the gene ends were 0 bases for V and 7 bases for J; bases not matched to a gene: 5. Written as DNA, the CDR3 is TGTGCCAGCAGCTTAGCGGTAGCGGGGGGGATGAATGAGCAGTTCTTC. Its translation is CASSLAVAGGMNEQFF.

The V call is TRBV6-5, the J call TRBJ1-1; D not certain. The V end lost 6 bases, the J end lost 5 bases, and 16 bases lay between the germline ends. This CDR3 region has 14 residues. CDR1 is MNHEY and CDR2 is SVGAGI in the germline V gene. The CDR3 region has the DNA TGTGCCAGCAGATGGACTCAACTGGGGACTGAAGCTTTCTTT. This encodes CASRWTQLGTEAFF.

The chain couples TRBV11-2 to TRBJ2-7; 15 bases line up with TRBD2. This CDR3 comprises 19 residues. The V segment lost 1 base and the J segment 2 bases; nucleotides outside the gene matches: 9. Germline values: CDR1 SGHAT, CDR2 FQNNGV. This chain's CDR3 is CASSLVGLAGGQFTYEQYF. CDR3 sequence (DNA): TGTGCCAGCAGCTTAGTCGGACTAGCGGGGGGGCAGTTTACCTACGAGCAGTACTTC.

This clone was seen a handful of times. The CDR3 loop reads CASIVVGDGNTIYF. As DNA, the CDR3 is TGTGCGTCTATAGTCGTGGGAGATGGAAACACCATATATTTT. The chain combines TRBV30 with TRBJ1-3; D not resolved. CDR3 length: 14 amino acids. Per the germline V gene, CDR1 is GTSNPN and CDR2 is SVGIG (reference sequence).

In its sample, this clone was seen a few times. V usage is TRBV6-1 and J usage is TRBJ1-3, with a weak D call TRBD1 (5 bases). This CDR3 comprises 15 residues. The ends were cut back, 7 bases at V and 4 bases at J, with 17 bases in the middle. CDR1 and CDR2 from the germline V gene are MNHNS and SASEGT. CDR3 sequence: CASTLDTNAGNTIYF. The CDR3 DNA reads TGTGCCAGCACCTTGGACACAAATGCGGGAAACACCATATATTTT.

The V gene is TRBV1, the J gene TRBJ1-6; no check of the table's D call, TRBD1, against the DNA was made. TRBV1 is termed a pseudogene. This CDR3 spans 12 amino acids. The CDR3 sequence: CTRSDSHSPLHF. The DNA of the CDR3 is TGCACCAGGTCGGACAGTCACTCACCCCTCCACTTT.

The chain has TRBV14 and TRBJ1-5, with a tentative D call TRBD1 (5 bases). Germline values: CDR1 SGHDN, CDR2 FVKESK. The CDR3 consists of 13 residues. Trimming took off 6 bases at V and 3 bases at J, with 9 bases between the two ends. CDR3: CASSQGLNQPQHF. CDR3 nucleotide sequence: TGTGCCAGCAGTCAGGGTCTCAATCAGCCCCAGCATTTT.

This rearrangement joins TRBV30 to TRBJ2-7; no reliable D call. Germline V gene sequence: CDR1 GTSNPN, CDR2 SVGIG (reference sequence). This CDR3 has 12 residues. V was pared by 0 bases and J by 3 bases, with 6 bases between. The CDR3 protein is CAWSVHYYEQYF. CDR3 bases: TGTGCCTGGAGTGTACACTACTACGAGCAGTACTTC. Drawing the rest from reference TRBV30 and TRBJ2-7, the complete variable domain is SQTIHQWPATLVQPVGSPLSLECTVEGTSNPNLYWYRQAAGRGLQLLFYSVGIGQISSEVPQNLSASRPQDRQFILSSKKLLLSDSGFYLCAWSVHYYEQYFGPGTRLTVT.

This clone was found once. The chain links TRBV7-2 to TRBJ1-5, with TRBD1 as a possible D gene (5 bases). This CDR3 is 13 amino acids long. Trimming removed 5 bases from V and 4 bases from J, with 9 bases in between. The germline CDR1 and CDR2 sequences are SGHTA and FQGNSA. This CDR3 reads CASSQYRNQPQHF. The CDR3 DNA is TGTGCCAGCAGCCAATACAGGAATCAGCCCCAGCATTTT.